The rows below give T cell receptor beta chains drawn from one sample of a study of OX40 agonist ivuxolimab in advanced cancers. Generated by immunoSEQ multiplex PCR, the TCRdb table keeps only in-frame clones and is missing some. The repertoire consists of some 90,000 clones, with over 75% occurring once and the leading ten covering more than 4%. This specimen consisted of CD4+ or CD8+ T cells sorted from blood, obtained in a trial of the OX40 agonist ivuxolimab. These receptors were taken from an adult with an advanced solid tumor such as melanoma, head and neck, liver or kidney cancer. Each CDR3 is given with its conserved first and last residue. A D gene is named only where the DNA matches it firmly. The size field is filled for only some rows; it gives once, few, many or a size class.

TRBV5-1	.	.	TRBJ2-5	CASSLRRGNQETQYF	TGCGCCAGCAGCTTGAGACGCGGGAACCAAGAGACCCAGTACTTC
TRBV15	.	.	TRBJ1-4	CATSRVPGEKLFF	TGTGCCACCAGCAGAGTTCCGGGGGAAAAACTGTTTTTT
TRBV7-2	.	.	TRBJ1-1	CASSLGPQNTEAFF	TGTGCCAGCAGCTTAGGACCGCAGAACACTGAAGCTTTCTTT
TRBV19	TRBD2	.	TRBJ2-5	CASSPGLAGGETQYF	TGTGCCAGTAGTCCAGGACTAGCGGGAGGGGAGACCCAGTACTTC
TRBV2	TRBD2	.	TRBJ2-3	CASSEGRTSGTDTQYF	TGTGCCAGCAGTGAAGGGAGGACTAGCGGTACAGATACGCAGTATTTT
TRBV14	.	.	TRBJ2-3	CASSQEGRRTDTQYF	TGTGCCAGCAGCCAAGAAGGGAGAAGGACAGATACGCAGTATTTT
TRBV11-2	TRBD1	.	TRBJ1-2	CASRRTGFREGYTF	TGTGCCAGCAGGAGGACAGGGTTTAGGGAGGGCTACACCTTC
TRBV5-1	TRBD1	.	TRBJ1-2	CASSPTGGDYGYTF	TGCGCCAGCAGCCCAACAGGGGGGGACTATGGCTACACCTTC
TRBV27	TRBD1	.	TRBJ1-1	CASSSTGVNTEAFF	TGTGCCAGCAGTTCTACAGGGGTGAACACTGAAGCTTTCTTT
TRBV7-9	.	.	TRBJ1-2	CASSLGDRGYGYTF	TGTGCCAGCAGCTTAGGGGACCGAGGCTATGGCTACACCTTC
TRBV19	.	.	TRBJ2-5	CASSIDKSRRETQYF	TGTGCCAGTAGTATAGATAAGTCGAGACGGGAGACCCAGTACTTC
TRBV5-4	.	.	TRBJ2-4	CASSLGDRNFKNIQYF	TGTGCCAGCAGCTTGGGGGATAGGAATTTCAAAAACATTCAGTACTTC
TRBV9	.	.	TRBJ1-3	CASSVGSGHSGNTIYF	TGTGCCAGCAGCGTAGGGAGCGGCCACTCTGGAAACACCATATATTTT
TRBV18	.	.	TRBJ1-4	CASSPRQGTTNEKLFF	TGTGCCAGCTCTCCCCGGCAGGGGACAACTAATGAAAAACTGTTTTTT
TRBV30	.	.	TRBJ2-3	CAWNSAPWDTQYF	TGTGCCTGGAACTCAGCCCCCTGGGATACGCAGTATTTT
TRBV4-3	.	.	TRBJ2-1	CASSQDMGDNYNEQFF	TGCGCCAGCAGCCAAGATATGGGGGACAATTACAATGAGCAGTTCTTC
TRBV6-5	.	once	TRBJ1-2	CASSTTDLTEYGYTF	TGTGCCAGCAGTACTACCGACCTGACAGAGTATGGCTACACCTTC
TRBV19	.	.	TRBJ1-5	CASSIDFSNQPQHF	TGTGCCAGTAGTATTGATTTCAGCAATCAGCCCCAGCATTTT
TRBV19	.	.	TRBJ2-3	CASRERGTDTQYF	TGTGCCAGTAGGGAGCGGGGCACAGATACGCAGTATTTT
TRBV2	TRBD1	.	TRBJ1-2	CASRDRESAYGYTF	TGTGCCAGCAGGGACAGGGAATCAGCCTATGGCTACACCTTC
TRBV9	.	.	TRBJ1-1	CASSVVPSDLMNTEAFF	TGTGCCAGCAGCGTAGTCCCATCGGACCTCATGAACACTGAAGCTTTCTTT
TRBV5-1	.	few	TRBJ1-2	CASSQETTARYGYTF	TGCGCCAGCAGCCAAGAGACGACGGCCAGATATGGCTACACCTTC
TRBV19	TRBD1	few	TRBJ2-5	CASRRDRGGETQYF	TGTGCCAGTAGGCGAGACAGGGGAGGAGAGACCCAGTACTTC